The 9 T cell receptor beta chains below come from one sample, sequenced in a study of CD8 T cells in Susac syndrome. RNA, at roughly 0.45 to 1 ug, was reverse transcribed with random hexamers. Each CDR3 protein gets one entry after TCRdb re-called the immunoSEQ multiplex PCR reads with MiXCR. The sample carries approximately 180,000 distinct CDR3 sequences, about 95% recorded once. Sequenced sample: CD4+ T cells from PBMCs. All receptors derive from a human donor with Susac syndrome.

The chain links TRBV5-4 to TRBJ2-5; 8 positions agree with TRBD1. Germline CDR1 SGHNT, CDR2 YYREEE (reference sequence). The CDR3 spans 15 residues. V shed 4 bases and J 2 bases; nucleotides not matched to a gene: 7. This CDR3 is CASSGPGGRQETQYF. CDR3 DNA sequence: TGTGCCAGCAGCGGGCCAGGGGGCCGGCAAGAGACCCAGTACTTC.

This chain joins TRBV6-1 and TRBJ2-3; 7 nucleotides line up with TRBD1. J lost 8 bases, V lost 2 bases, and 7 bases had no gene match. The germline gives CDR1 MNHNS, CDR2 SASEGT. The CDR3 has 14 residues. The CDR3 loop is CASSERTGDGTQYF. Here the CDR3 DNA reads TGTGCCAGCAGTGAACGGACAGGCGACGGTACGCAGTATTTT.

The rearrangement joins TRBV20-1 to TRBJ2-5; TRBD2 matches 9 bases. Trimming took 6 bases from V and 1 from J; bases not matched to a gene: 12. This CDR3 region has 16 residues. Germline loops: CDR1 DFQATT, CDR2 SNEGSKA (reference sequence). CDR3 DNA sequence: TGCAGTGCCGGGGCGCCTAGCGGGGCCATCCAAGAGACCCAGTACTTC. It specifies CSAGAPSGAIQETQYF.

This sequence joins TRBV6-5 and TRBJ1-6, with 9 bases aligning to TRBD1. The CDR3 has 19 residues. Germline V CDR1 and CDR2: MNHEY, SVGAGI. Trimming removed 0 bases from V and 6 bases from J; junction bases left unmatched: 12. In DNA form, the CDR3 reads TGTGCCAGCAGTTACTCGAAGGTGATCCGGGACAGGGCTAATTCACCCCTCCACTTT. Translation gives CASSYSKVIRDRANSPLHF.

The V and J genes are TRBV4-1 and TRBJ2-1; TRBD2 matches 7 bases. Germline values: CDR1 MGHRA, CDR2 YSYEKL. The CDR3 sequence is 15 residues long. The V segment lost 7 bases and the J segment 7 bases; nucleotides outside the gene matches: 13. The CDR3 coding sequence is TGCGCCAGCACCACTCCGGGGACTACATTTAATGAGCAGTTCTTC. Amino acids: CASTTPGTTFNEQFF.

This chain joins TRBV12-3 or TRBV12-4 and TRBJ2-7; TRBD1 matches 7 bases. The V segment lost 6 bases and the J segment 6 bases; nucleotides outside the gene matches: 11. The CDR3 contains 14 residues. The CDR3 bases are TGTGCCAGCAGCCACTCCGACGCAGGGGGCGAGCAGTACTTC. It is translated as CASSHSDAGGEQYF.

This chain uses TRBV7-9 with TRBJ1-1; 7 bases are shared with TRBD1. Unmatched junction bases numbered 4, after V lost 3 bases and J lost 3 bases. The length of the CDR3 is 14 residues. CDR1 and CDR2 (germline): SEHNR, FQNEAQ (reference sequence). The CDR3 is CASSLETGDTEAFF. The CDR3 nucleotides read TGTGCCAGCAGCTTGGAAACAGGGGACACTGAAGCTTTCTTT.

The rearrangement uses TRBV7-2 and TRBJ2-5; 7 bases align to TRBD1. This CDR3 is 15 amino acids long. CDR1 SGHTA and CDR2 FQGNSA come from the germline V gene. The trim removed 0 bases at V and 5 bases at J, leaving 6 bases unmatched. CDR3 sequence: CASSLAGQNVETQYF. CDR3 DNA sequence: TGTGCCAGCAGCTTAGCGGGACAGAATGTCGAGACCCAGTACTTC.

The V call is TRBV15, the J call TRBJ1-1, with D uncertain. Germline loops: CDR1 LNHNV, CDR2 YYDKDF (reference sequence). This CDR3 region has 14 residues. The ends were cut back, 0 bases at V and 0 bases at J, with 5 bases in the middle. CDR3 nucleotide sequence: TGTGCCACCAGCAGAGAAAGGCTGAACACTGAAGCTTTCTTT. Translating it yields CATSRERLNTEAFF.